This T cell receptor (beta chain) is from a study of T cell responses to AZD1222 COVID-19 vaccine (dated by TCRdb to about 2021). Describing the broader study: AZD1222 recipients with second doses at about 4 weeks or about 12 weeks were pooled, because spike-specific TCR depth and breadth did not differ between schedules. A total of 230 to 250 trial participants underwent TCR sequencing, of whom roughly 210 had received two doses of AZD1222 and roughly 26 had received two doses of the MenACWY control vaccine. Enrollment into the trials was organized by age into subgroups of 18-55, 56-69 and 70-plus years, and those subgroups contained roughly 140, 27 and 60 TCR-sequenced participants, respectively. The paper as a whole reports these results and caveats: Spike-specific TCR breadth and depth rose significantly after two AZD1222 doses compared with day 0 and with MenACWY recipients. Because no day 14 peak-response samples were available, repertoires were characterized only after the peak T cell response. Conclusions about previously exposed vaccinees were limited because only 6 or 7 AZD1222 recipients were SARS-CoV-2 seropositive at baseline. In the small 56-69-year group, the increase in depth fell short of significance, most likely because of low power. Most participants were white British and females outnumbered males, and the authors suggested that clonal diversity may have been underestimated. Epitopes outside the regions mutated in the B.1.351 and B.1.1.7 variants were reportedly recognized by nearly half of the unique spike-specific TCRs. CD4 TCRs associated with the vaccine covered the entire spike protein, and the dominant responses were in regions 160-218 and 743-854.

The time point tag for this specimen amounts to: baseline before first vaccination. Vaccinee samples came from UK trials COV001 and COV002, including a single-blind randomized controlled phase 2/3 trial of AZD1222 (ChAdOx1 nCoV-19) in healthy adults. For TCRbeta chain sequencing, PBMC samples were collected from trial participants at day 0 and at day 28 after the second dose. Turning to this clone: There is no known antigen for this receptor. No base quality values were provided; no much bigger clone lies one nucleotide off.

The CDR3 regions of human TCRbeta chains were subjected to immunosequencing. The source study handled its data this way. TCRs in the repertoires were compared against a reference library of SARS-CoV-2-specific TCRs that had been generated with the MIRA antigen-specificity platform. Breadth meant the fraction of unique TCRs that were SARS-CoV-2-associated, whereas depth meant the fraction of total T cells that were SARS-CoV-2-associated. Using the MIRA data, every spike-specific TCR was mapped to the spike region that the TCR reacted to and assigned to either a CD4 or a CD8 class. Log10-transformed breadth and depth values were compared by one-way ANOVA with Sidak's multiple comparisons tests. TCRdb holds this immuneACCESS table with in-frame rearrangements only. Some clones are missing; in checked studies, unresolved V genes explain under half, and the rest has no known cause. The V and J calls and clone size are taken from that table; D and trimming were inferred from the DNA. The sample yields about 150,000 clones; about 91% were counted once. About 1.3% of the sample goes to the ten largest clones.

The TCR comes from an adult in good health. Source: peripheral blood, taken on day 0 of AZD1222 vaccination.

The CDR3 is CASSFAGTSGVNEQFF. The DNA sequence reads TGTGCCAGCAGCTTTGCCGGGACTAGCGGGGTTAATGAGCAGTTCTTC. The V and J segments used are TRBV7-3 and TRBJ2-1, with TRBD2 matching 13 junction bases. The germline V and J ends show losses of 3 bases and 7 bases respectively, and no gene match explains 6 bases of the junction. The CDR3 covers 16 residues, taking in both the cysteine and the phenylalanine. Here the CDR3 DNA is all that survives: 48 bases in frame from base 1. As encoded in the germline V gene, CDR1 is SGHTA while CDR2 is FQGTGA. The reference TRBV7-3 and TRBJ2-1 proteins fill in what lies around the CDR3, so the full variable domain reads GAGVSQTPSNKVTEKGKYVELRCDPISGHTALYWYRQSLGQGPEFLIYFQGTGAADDSGLPNDRFFAVRPEGSVSTLKIQRTERGDSAVYLCASSFAGTSGVNEQFFGPGTRLTVL.